This is a list of T cell receptor beta chains from one sample in a study of cytomegalovirus exposure and HLA in healthy donors. Measured with immunoSEQ multiplex PCR; TCRdb has only the in-frame clones, and not every one. There are some 150,000 clones in the sample; approximately 76% occur only once, and 1.3% to 1.5% lies in the top ten. Input material: PBMCs. The receptors were sampled from a man aged 55 to 70 in good health and CMV-seronegative. CDR3s leave out the opening cysteine and the closing phenylalanine or tryptophan. The D gene is left open where the match is weak. Size is stated for part of the rows, as once, few or many counts, or as a class when the clone is expanded.

size	V	D	length	CDR3
.	TRBV19	TRBD1	13	ASRPGQGVGETQY
.	TRBV28	.	11	ASSLGGGETQY
.	TRBV7-2	.	14	ASSSARDKSTDTQY
few	TRBV7-2	.	13	ASSPGKGLSYGYT
once	TRBV7-7	TRBD1	13	ASSLGQGDNYEQY
.	TRBV7-9	TRBD2	15	ASSLVGGTRATDTQY
.	TRBV14	TRBD2	14	ASSHWTSGSQETQY
.	TRBV10-3	.	9	AIRDNYEQY
.	TRBV30	TRBD2	16	AWTRPGLAGGPRKTQY
.	TRBV9	.	11	ASSSGYSYEQY
.	TRBV6-6	.	13	ASSPGSSVYQPQH
.	TRBV5-1	.	15	ASSLGPSSRATYEQY
once	TRBV21-1	.	22	ASSKGAGMAKLKFRWSSYNEQF
.	TRBV11-3	.	17	ASSLPLSTRGATNEKLF
.	TRBV18	TRBD1	13	ASSPQGQGNYEQY
.	TRBV6-6	.	13	ASSWSGENNSPLH
.	TRBV19	TRBD2	13	ASSDRDYSTDTQY
.	TRBV5-4	.	14	ASSLGGGRITDTQY
.	TRBV7-6	.	11	ASSLVQKETQY
.	TRBV6-5	TRBD2	13	ASSYVRSGSYEQY
.	TRBV7-9	.	12	ASSTQQGSYEQY
.	TRBV5-1	.	10	ASSLEWGDRH
.	TRBV5-5	TRBD2	13	ASSAEGRDYNEQF
.	TRBV19	.	12	ASTMGATYNEQF
.	TRBV7-9	TRBD1	11	ASSFYRGQGYT
.	TRBV11-2	.	11	ASSLAAGGEQY
.	TRBV30	.	11	AWSVGRLEKLF
.	TRBV5-1	.	13	ASSSTAGLSYEQY
once	TRBV5-1	TRBD1	13	ASSSKGQGPYEQY
.	TRBV7-2	.	12	ASSQRSRGEKLF
.	TRBV27	TRBD1	10	ASSLRGQRYT
.	TRBV19	TRBD1	14	ASSTRQGAGKSEAF
.	TRBV27	.	12	ASSLRTRANEQY
.	TRBV6-1	.	13	TSSDGGSGSQPQH
.	TRBV5-1	TRBD1	12	ASSLGQEGSPLH
few	TRBV30	TRBD2	13	AWSVLAGDTGELF
.	TRBV30	.	10	AWNPDYHEQY
.	TRBV4-1	TRBD1	14	ASSQDELGTGNGYT
.	TRBV14	.	12	ASSQGRFGNTQY
.	TRBV7-9	TRBD1	13	ASSSIRQGPYEQY
.	TRBV6-5	TRBD2	13	ASLPTSGGQETQY
.	TRBV6-5	TRBD1	11	ASRSTGVYGYT
.	TRBV29-1	.	11	SVDGQSTGELF
.	TRBV7-9	TRBD2	14	ASSPGTSESTDTQY